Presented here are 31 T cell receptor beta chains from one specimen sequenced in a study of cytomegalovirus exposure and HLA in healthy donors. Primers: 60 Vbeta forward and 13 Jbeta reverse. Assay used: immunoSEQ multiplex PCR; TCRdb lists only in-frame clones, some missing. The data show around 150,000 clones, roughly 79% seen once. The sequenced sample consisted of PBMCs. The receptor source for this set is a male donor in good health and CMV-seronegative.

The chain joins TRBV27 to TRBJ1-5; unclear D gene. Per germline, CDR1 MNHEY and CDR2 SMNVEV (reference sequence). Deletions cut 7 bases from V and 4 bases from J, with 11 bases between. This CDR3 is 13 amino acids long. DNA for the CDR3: TGTGCCAGCACCCCGAACGGGAATCAGCCCCAGCATTTT. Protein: CASTPNGNQPQHF.

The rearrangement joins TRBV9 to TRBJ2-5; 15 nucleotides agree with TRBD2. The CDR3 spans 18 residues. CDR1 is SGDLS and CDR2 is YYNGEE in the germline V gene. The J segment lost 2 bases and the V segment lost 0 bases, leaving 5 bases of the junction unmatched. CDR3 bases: TGTGCCAGCAGCGTAGCTGGACTAGCGGGGGGGCATCAAGAGACCCAGTACTTC. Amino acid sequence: CASSVAGLAGGHQETQYF.

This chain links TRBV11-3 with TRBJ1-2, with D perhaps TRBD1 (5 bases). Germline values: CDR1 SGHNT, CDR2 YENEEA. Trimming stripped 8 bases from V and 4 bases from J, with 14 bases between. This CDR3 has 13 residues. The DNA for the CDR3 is TGTGCCAGCGGGTATGGCAGGGTCTATGGCTACACCTTC. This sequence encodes CASGYGRVYGYTF.

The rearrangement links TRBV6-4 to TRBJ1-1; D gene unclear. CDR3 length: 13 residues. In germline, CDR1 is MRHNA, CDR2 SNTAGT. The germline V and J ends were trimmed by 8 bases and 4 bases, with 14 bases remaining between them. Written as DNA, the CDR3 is TGTGCCAGCGGGCTCAAAATGTCCACTGAAGCTTTCTTT. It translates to CASGLKMSTEAFF.

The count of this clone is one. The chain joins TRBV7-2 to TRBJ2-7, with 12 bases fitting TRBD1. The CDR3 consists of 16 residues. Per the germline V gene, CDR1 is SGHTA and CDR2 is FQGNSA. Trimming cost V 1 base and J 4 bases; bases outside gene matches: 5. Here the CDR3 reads CASSLGPGQGAYEQYF. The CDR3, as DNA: TGTGCCAGCAGCTTAGGCCCGGGACAGGGGGCATACGAGCAGTACTTC.

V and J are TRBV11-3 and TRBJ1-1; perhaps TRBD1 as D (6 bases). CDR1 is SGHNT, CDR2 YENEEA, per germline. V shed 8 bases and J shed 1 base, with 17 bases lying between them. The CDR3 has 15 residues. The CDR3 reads CASGGKGDGNTEAFF. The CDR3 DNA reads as TGTGCCAGCGGCGGAAAGGGGGACGGGAACACTGAAGCTTTCTTT.

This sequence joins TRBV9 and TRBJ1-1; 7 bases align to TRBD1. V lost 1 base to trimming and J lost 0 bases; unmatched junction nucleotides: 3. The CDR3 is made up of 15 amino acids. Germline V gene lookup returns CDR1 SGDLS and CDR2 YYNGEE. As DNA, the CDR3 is TGTGCCAGCAGCGTATCAGGGGGTATGAACACTGAAGCTTTCTTT. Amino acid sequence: CASSVSGGMNTEAFF.

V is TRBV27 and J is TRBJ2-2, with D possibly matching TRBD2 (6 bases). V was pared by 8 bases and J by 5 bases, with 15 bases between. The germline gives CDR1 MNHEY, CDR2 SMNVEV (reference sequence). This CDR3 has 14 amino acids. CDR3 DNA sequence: TGTGCCAGCCGCCTCAGGGCGGGGACCGGGGAGCTGTTTTTT. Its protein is CASRLRAGTGELFF.

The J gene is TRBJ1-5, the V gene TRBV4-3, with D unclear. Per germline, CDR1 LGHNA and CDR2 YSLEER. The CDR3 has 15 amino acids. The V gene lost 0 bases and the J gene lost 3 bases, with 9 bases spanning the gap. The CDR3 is CASSQERHPNQPQHF. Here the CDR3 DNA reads TGCGCCAGCAGCCAAGAGCGACACCCCAATCAGCCCCAGCATTTT.

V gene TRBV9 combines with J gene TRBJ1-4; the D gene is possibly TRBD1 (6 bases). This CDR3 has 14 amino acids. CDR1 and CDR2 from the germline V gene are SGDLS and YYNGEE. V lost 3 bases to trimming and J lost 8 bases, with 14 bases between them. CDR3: CASSEGEGPEKLFF. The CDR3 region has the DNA TGTGCCAGCAGCGAGGGGGAGGGGCCCGAAAAACTGTTTTTT.

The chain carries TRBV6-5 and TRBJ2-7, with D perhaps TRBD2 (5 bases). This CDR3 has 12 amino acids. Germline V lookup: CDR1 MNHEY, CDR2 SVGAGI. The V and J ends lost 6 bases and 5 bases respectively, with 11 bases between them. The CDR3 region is CASSEGWNEQYF. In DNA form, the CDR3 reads TGTGCCAGCAGCGAGGGTTGGAACGAGCAGTACTTC.

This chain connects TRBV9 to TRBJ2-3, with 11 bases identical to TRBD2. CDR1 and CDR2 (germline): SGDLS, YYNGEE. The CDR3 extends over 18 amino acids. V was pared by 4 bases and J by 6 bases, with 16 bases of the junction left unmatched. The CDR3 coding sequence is TGTGCCAGCAGCTCCCCGGTGGTAGCGGGGGGGCGGAGGGATACGCAGTATTTT. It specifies CASSSPVVAGGRRDTQYF.

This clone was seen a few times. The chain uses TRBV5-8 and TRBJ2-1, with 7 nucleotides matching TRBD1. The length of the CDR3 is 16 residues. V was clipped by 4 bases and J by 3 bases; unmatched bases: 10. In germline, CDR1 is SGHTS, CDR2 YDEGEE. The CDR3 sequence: CASSHTGAIIYNEQFF. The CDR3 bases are TGTGCCAGCAGCCATACAGGGGCTATAATCTACAATGAGCAGTTCTTC.

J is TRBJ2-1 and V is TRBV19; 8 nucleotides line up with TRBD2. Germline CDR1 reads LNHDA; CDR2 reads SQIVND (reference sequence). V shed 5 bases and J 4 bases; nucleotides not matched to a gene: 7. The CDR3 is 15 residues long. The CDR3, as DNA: TGTGCCAGTAGTTTTCGGGAGGGGATATACAATGAGCAGTTCTTC. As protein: CASSFREGIYNEQFF.

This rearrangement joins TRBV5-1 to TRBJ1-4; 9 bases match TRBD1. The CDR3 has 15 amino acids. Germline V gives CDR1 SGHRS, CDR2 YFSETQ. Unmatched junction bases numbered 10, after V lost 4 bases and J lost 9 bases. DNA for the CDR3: TGCGCCAGCAGCATATCTCCGGGACAGGGAAAAAAACTGTTTTTT. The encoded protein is CASSISPGQGKKLFF.

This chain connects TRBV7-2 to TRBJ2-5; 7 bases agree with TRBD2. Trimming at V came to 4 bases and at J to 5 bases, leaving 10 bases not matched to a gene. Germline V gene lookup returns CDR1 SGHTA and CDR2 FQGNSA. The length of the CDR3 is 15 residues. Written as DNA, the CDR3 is TGTGCCAGCAGCTCAACCGGGACTACGGGGGAGACCCAGTACTTC. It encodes CASSSTGTTGETQYF.

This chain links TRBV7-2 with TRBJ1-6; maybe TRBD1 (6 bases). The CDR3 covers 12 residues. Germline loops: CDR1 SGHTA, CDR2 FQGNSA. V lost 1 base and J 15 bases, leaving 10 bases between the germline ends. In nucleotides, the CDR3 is TGTGCCAGCAGCTTAGAGGGACAAAGCCTCCACTTT. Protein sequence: CASSLEGQSLHF.

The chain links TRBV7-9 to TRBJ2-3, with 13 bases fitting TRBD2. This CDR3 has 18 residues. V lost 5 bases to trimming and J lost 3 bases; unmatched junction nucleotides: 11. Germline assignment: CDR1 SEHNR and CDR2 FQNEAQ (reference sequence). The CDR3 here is CASSRTSGGAGKTDTQYF. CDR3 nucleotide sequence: TGTGCCAGCAGCCGTACTAGCGGGGGGGCCGGGAAGACAGATACGCAGTATTTT.

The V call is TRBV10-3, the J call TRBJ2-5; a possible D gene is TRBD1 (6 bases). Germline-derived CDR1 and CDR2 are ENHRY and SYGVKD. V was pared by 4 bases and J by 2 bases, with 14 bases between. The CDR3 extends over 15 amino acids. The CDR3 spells CAISGQKGGQETQYF. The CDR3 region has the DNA TGTGCCATCAGTGGGCAGAAAGGGGGACAAGAGACCCAGTACTTC.

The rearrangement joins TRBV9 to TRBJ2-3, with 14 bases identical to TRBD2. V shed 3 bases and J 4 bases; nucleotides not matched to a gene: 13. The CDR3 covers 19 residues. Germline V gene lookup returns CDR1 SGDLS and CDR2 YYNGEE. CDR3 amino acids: CASSAAPGLAGVYADTQYF. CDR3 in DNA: TGTGCCAGCAGCGCCGCACCGGGACTAGCGGGAGTTTACGCAGATACGCAGTATTTT.

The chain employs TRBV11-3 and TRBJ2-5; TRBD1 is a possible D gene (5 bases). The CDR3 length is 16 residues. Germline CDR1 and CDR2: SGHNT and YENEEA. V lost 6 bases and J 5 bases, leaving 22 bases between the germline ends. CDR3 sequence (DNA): TGTGCCAGCAGGCCAGGACGGCCCAGGGATTGGGAGACCCAGTACTTC. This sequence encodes CASRPGRPRDWETQYF.

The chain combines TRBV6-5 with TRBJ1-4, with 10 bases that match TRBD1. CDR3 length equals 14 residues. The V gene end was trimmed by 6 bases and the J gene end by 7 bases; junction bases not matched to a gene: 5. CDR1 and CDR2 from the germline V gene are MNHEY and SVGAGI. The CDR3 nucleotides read TGTGCCAGCAGGACAGGGGGCTGGGGTGAAAAACTGTTTTTT. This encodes CASRTGGWGEKLFF.

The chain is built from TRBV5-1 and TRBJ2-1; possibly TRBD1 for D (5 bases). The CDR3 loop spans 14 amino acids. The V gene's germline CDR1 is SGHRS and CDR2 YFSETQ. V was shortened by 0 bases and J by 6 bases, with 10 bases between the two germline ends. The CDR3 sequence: CASSLGQSSNEQFF. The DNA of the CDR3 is TGCGCCAGCAGCTTGGGACAGAGCTCCAATGAGCAGTTCTTC.

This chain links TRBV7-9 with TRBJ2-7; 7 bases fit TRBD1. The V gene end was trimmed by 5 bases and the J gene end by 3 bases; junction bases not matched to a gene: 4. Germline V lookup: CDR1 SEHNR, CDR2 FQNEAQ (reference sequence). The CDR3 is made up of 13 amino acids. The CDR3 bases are TGTGCCAGCAGCCTCCGGGACAGCTACGAGCAGTACTTC. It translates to CASSLRDSYEQYF.

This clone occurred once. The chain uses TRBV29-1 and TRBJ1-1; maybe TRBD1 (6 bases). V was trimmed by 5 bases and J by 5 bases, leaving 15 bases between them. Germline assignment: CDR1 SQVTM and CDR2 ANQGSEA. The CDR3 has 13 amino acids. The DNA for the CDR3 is TGCAGCGTTAGGACAGACTCCATAACTGAAGCTTTCTTT. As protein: CSVRTDSITEAFF.

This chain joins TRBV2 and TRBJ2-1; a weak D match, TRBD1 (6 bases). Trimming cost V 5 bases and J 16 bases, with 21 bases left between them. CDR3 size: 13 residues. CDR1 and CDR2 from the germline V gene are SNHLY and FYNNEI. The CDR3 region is CASSLGPTGENFF. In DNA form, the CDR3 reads TGTGCCAGCAGTCTCGGGCCGACAGGAGAAAACTTCTTC.

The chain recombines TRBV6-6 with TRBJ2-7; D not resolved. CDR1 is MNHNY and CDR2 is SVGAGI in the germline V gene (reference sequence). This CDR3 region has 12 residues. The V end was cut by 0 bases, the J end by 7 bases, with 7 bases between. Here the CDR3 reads CASSYSTGEQYF. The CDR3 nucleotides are TGTGCCAGCAGTTACTCGACCGGGGAGCAGTACTTC.

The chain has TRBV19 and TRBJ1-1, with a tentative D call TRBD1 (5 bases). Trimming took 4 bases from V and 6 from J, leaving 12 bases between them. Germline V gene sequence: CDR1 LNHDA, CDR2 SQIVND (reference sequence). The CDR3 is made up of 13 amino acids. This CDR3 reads CASSTTVVAEAFF. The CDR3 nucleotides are TGTGCCAGTAGTACGACAGTTGTCGCTGAAGCTTTCTTT.

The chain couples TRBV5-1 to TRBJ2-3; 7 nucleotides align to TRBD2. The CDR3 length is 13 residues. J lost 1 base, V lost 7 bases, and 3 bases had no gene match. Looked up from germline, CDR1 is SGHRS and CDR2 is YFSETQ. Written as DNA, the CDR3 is TGCGCCAGCTTCCGGGGGGGCACAGATACGCAGTATTTT. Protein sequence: CASFRGGTDTQYF. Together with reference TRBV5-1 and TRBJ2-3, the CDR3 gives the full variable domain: KAGVTQTPRYLIKTRGQQVTLSCSPISGHRSVSWYQQTPGQGLQFLFEYFSETQRNKGNFPGRFSGRQFSNSRSEMNVSTLELGDSALYLCASFRGGTDTQYFGPGTRLTVL.

CDR3 sequence (DNA): TGTGCCAGCAGCTCCCTAGCGGGAGGTTCCCCCAATGAGCAGTTCTTC. This encodes CASSSLAGGSPNEQFF. The gene calls are TRBV5-4 and TRBJ2-1; 11 bases match TRBD2. CDR3 length: 16 residues. J was trimmed by 6 bases and V by 3 bases; bases with no gene match: 8. CDR1 is SGHNT and CDR2 is YYREEE in the germline V gene (reference sequence).

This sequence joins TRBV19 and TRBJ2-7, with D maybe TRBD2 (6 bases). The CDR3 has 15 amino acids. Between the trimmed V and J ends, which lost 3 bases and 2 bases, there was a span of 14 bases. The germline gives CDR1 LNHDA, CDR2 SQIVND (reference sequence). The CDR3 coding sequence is TGTGCCAGTAGTATCGGCGGGGTCGGTACCTACGAGCAGTACTTC. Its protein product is CASSIGGVGTYEQYF.